These T cell receptor beta chains were read from a single sample in a study of blood T cell repertoires in COVID-19. Clones were read by immunoSEQ multiplex PCR, and TCRdb kept only the in-frame ones, dropping some. The sample has 310,000 or so clones, 70% to 90% seen once. Sequenced: peripheral blood. All receptors come from a man between 70 and 80 years old with acute or convalescent COVID-19. Each CDR3 is given with its conserved first and last residue. A D gene is named only where the DNA matches it firmly. The size entry is marked missing in some rows and otherwise reads once, few, many or a size class.

CDR3nt	CDR3aa	j_gene	abundance	d_gene	v_gene
TGTGCCAGCAGGACCGGGACAGGGGTCCAGCCCCAGCATTTT	CASRTGTGVQPQHF	TRBJ1-5	.	TRBD1	TRBV6-5
TGTGCCACCAGTGATTTGGCAGGGGCCGGCAGTGAGCAGTTCTTC	CATSDLAGAGSEQFF	TRBJ2-1	.	.	TRBV24-1
TGTGCCAGCAGCTTAGTTTTTTTTCGGCAACCCAGGTATCAGCAGTTCTTC	CASSLVFFRQPRYQQFF	TRBJ2-1	.	.	TRBV7-6
TGCGCCAGCAGTGGCGGGAGCATGAACAATGAGCAGTTCTTC	CASSGGSMNNEQFF	TRBJ2-1	.	TRBD2	TRBV5-1
TGTGCCACCAGCAGAGATCTGGGGGGCGAGCAGTACTTC	CATSRDLGGEQYF	TRBJ2-7	.	.	TRBV15
TGTGCCAGCAGCCAAGTACAAACAGGGGGCTCTGGAAACACCATATATTTT	CASSQVQTGGSGNTIYF	TRBJ1-3	.	TRBD1	TRBV4-2
TGTGCCAGCAGCAAATTCCGACGCCGGGACACCGGGGAGCTGTTTTTT	CASSKFRRRDTGELFF	TRBJ2-2	.	.	TRBV21-1
TGTGCCAGCTCACACGACGGAGGGCCGCGCTCCTACGAGCAGTACTTC	CASSHDGGPRSYEQYF	TRBJ2-7	once	.	TRBV18
TGTGCCAGTAGTAAACTAGCGGGAGATAATGAGCAGTTCTTC	CASSKLAGDNEQFF	TRBJ2-1	.	TRBD2	TRBV19
TGTGCCATCAGTGGGGGACAGGATAGGTCGCAGTACTTC	CAISGGQDRSQYF	TRBJ2-7	.	TRBD1	TRBV10-3
TGTGCCAGCAGCCAATCGAGAACCCAGCAGTACTTC	CASSQSRTQQYF	TRBJ2-7	.	.	TRBV3-1/TRBV3-2
TGTGCCACCAGTGATTTGCGGTCGTCGGCAGGGGGTCTGAACACTGAAGCTTTCTTT	CATSDLRSSAGGLNTEAFF	TRBJ1-1	.	TRBD1	TRBV24-1
TGTGCCAGCAGCCTACACAAACAGGGGACAGATACGCAGTATTTT	CASSLHKQGTDTQYF	TRBJ2-3	once	TRBD1	TRBV7-9
TGTGCCAGCAGTTATAGGGACAGCTACGAGCAGTACTTC	CASSYRDSYEQYF	TRBJ2-7	.	TRBD1	TRBV6-5